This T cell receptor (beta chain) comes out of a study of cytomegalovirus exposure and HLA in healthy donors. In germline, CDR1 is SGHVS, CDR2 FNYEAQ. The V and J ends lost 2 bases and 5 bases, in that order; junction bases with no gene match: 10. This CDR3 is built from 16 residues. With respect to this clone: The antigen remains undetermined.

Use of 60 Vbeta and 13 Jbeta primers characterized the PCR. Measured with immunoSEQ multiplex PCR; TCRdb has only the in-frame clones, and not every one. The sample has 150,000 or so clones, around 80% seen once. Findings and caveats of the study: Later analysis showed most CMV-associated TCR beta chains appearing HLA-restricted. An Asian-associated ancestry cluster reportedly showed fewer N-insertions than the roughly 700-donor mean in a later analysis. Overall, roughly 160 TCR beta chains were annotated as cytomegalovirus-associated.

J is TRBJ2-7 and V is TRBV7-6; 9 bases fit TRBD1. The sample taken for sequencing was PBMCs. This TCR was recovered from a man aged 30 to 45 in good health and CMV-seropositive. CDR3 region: CASSLPLGTGTDEQYF. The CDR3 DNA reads TGTGCCAGCAGCTTACCCCTTGGGACAGGGACCGACGAGCAGTACTTC.